This entry lists 25 T cell receptor beta chains sequenced from one sample in a study of T cell responses to AZD1222 COVID-19 vaccine. Repertoires were generated with immunoSEQ multiplex PCR, while TCRdb's copy carries only in-frame clones and drops some. This sample has approximately 120,000 clones, with approximately 91% found just once. Sequenced here: peripheral blood, sampled on day 0 of AZD1222 vaccination. The origin of the receptors is an adult in good health.

This clone was seen only once. The rearrangement uses TRBV18 and TRBJ1-1; tentatively, D is TRBD1 (5 bases). Germline CDR1 is KGHSH and CDR2 is LQKENI. The length of the CDR3 is 14 residues. Trimming cost V 6 bases and J 3 bases, with 14 bases left between them. The CDR3 bases are TGTGCCAGCTCCCCTGGGGGAATGGACACTGAAGCTTTCTTT. Amino acid sequence: CASSPGGMDTEAFF.

The chain combines TRBV11-2 with TRBJ1-1; 7 positions agree with TRBD1. Losses at the gene ends were 0 bases for V and 4 bases for J; bases not matched to a gene: 8. Germline-derived CDR1 and CDR2 are SGHAT and FQNNGV. This CDR3 is built from 16 residues. The CDR3 DNA reads as TGTGCCAGCAGCTTAGATCCAGAGGGGGCGTCCACTGAAGCTTTCTTT. Translation gives CASSLDPEGASTEAFF.

This chain links TRBV7-2 with TRBJ1-6; 7 bases are shared with TRBD1. This CDR3 is 14 amino acids long. J gave up 6 bases and V 5 bases, and 4 bases lay outside the gene matches. CDR1 and CDR2 from the germline V gene are SGHTA and FQGNSA. CDR3 region: CASSPTGANSPLHF. CDR3 nucleotides: TGTGCCAGCAGCCCCACAGGGGCTAATTCACCCCTCCACTTT.

This clone has a single count. The chain is built from TRBV30 and TRBJ1-2; the D is unclear. Germline V CDR1 and CDR2: GTSNPN, SVGIG (reference sequence). CDR3 length: 15 amino acids. Trimming left V 0 bases short and J 7 bases short, with 18 bases between. This CDR3 reads CAWSVWTAGSCGYTF. In DNA, the CDR3 is TGTGCCTGGAGTGTGTGGACCGCTGGATCCTGTGGCTACACCTTC.

The V gene is TRBV4-2, the J gene TRBJ2-3, with 7 bases matching TRBD2. The V gene's germline CDR1 is LGHNA and CDR2 YNFKEQ. The CDR3 loop spans 19 amino acids. With 0 bases clipped from V and 0 bases from J, the junction kept 12 bases outside the gene matches. The CDR3 sequence is CASSQEAGGGFRSTDTQYF. The CDR3 nucleotides read TGTGCCAGCAGCCAAGAGGCTGGCGGGGGTTTCCGTAGCACAGATACGCAGTATTTT.

The chain couples TRBV18 to TRBJ1-1; a possible D gene is TRBD1 (5 bases). V was cut by 0 bases and J by 5 bases, with 10 bases left in between. This CDR3 has 14 residues. The germline gives CDR1 KGHSH, CDR2 LQKENI. The CDR3 bases are TGTGCCAGCTCACCACCGGGTGGGGCGACTGAAGCTTTCTTT. It yields the protein CASSPPGGATEAFF.

This chain joins TRBV4-2 and TRBJ2-5, with 9 nucleotides matching TRBD1. The V gene end was trimmed by 2 bases and the J gene end by 5 bases; junction bases not matched to a gene: 9. Germline CDR1 reads LGHNA; CDR2 reads YNFKEQ. The CDR3 is made up of 16 amino acids. The CDR3: CASSQHKGTGQETQYF. DNA for the CDR3: TGTGCCAGCAGCCAACACAAGGGGACAGGGCAGGAGACCCAGTACTTC.

V and J are TRBV9 and TRBJ1-6; unclear D gene. Germline V gene lookup returns CDR1 SGDLS and CDR2 YYNGEE. The CDR3 loop spans 15 amino acids. Trimming stripped 3 bases from V and 0 bases from J, with 7 bases between. The CDR3 DNA reads TGTGCCAGCAGCGCACAGAGCTCCTATAATTCACCCCTCCACTTT. Its protein is CASSAQSSYNSPLHF.

The rearrangement joins TRBV6-5 to TRBJ1-1; D unresolved. CDR3 length: 14 residues. Germline V gene sequence: CDR1 MNHEY, CDR2 SVGAGI. The ends were cut back, 10 bases at V and 3 bases at J, with 18 bases in the middle. CDR3 residues: CAISGEGSDTEAFF. The CDR3 nucleotides read TGTGCCATTTCGGGAGAGGGTTCGGACACTGAAGCTTTCTTT.

The gene calls are TRBV7-2 and TRBJ2-2; D is unclear. CDR1 is SGHTA, CDR2 FQGNSA, per germline. The CDR3 loop spans 13 amino acids. The V gene lost 3 bases and the J gene lost 4 bases, with 6 bases spanning the gap. The CDR3 is CASSFYSTGELFF. The DNA for the CDR3 is TGTGCCAGCAGCTTTTACTCCACCGGGGAGCTGTTTTTT.

The chain joins TRBV6-5 to TRBJ1-3; TRBD1 might be the D (5 bases). Between the trimmed V and J ends, which lost 10 bases and 8 bases, there was a span of 18 bases. The germline gives CDR1 MNHEY, CDR2 SVGAGI. This CDR3 has 13 residues. CDR3 DNA: TGTGCCACTCCGGCCCCAGGGTGGGACACCATATATTTT. Protein sequence: CATPAPGWDTIYF.

This chain links TRBV19 with TRBJ1-1; no clear D. There are 13 residues in the CDR3. Trimming took off 5 bases at V and 0 bases at J, with 7 bases between the two ends. Germline assignment: CDR1 LNHDA and CDR2 SQIVND (reference sequence). The CDR3 nucleotides are TGTGCCAGTAGTTTAAACATGAACACTGAAGCTTTCTTT. Residues: CASSLNMNTEAFF.

The V gene is TRBV30, the J gene TRBJ1-4; 9 bases match TRBD1. Germline assignment: CDR1 GTSNPN and CDR2 SVGIG (reference sequence). V lost 2 bases, J lost 7 bases, and 5 bases stayed unmatched. This CDR3 is built from 14 residues. CDR3: CAWSPDRGREKLFF. Written as DNA, the CDR3 is TGTGCCTGGAGTCCGGACAGGGGACGTGAAAAACTGTTTTTT.

This clone came up once. CDR3 sequence: CASSQAGVGPEQYF. In DNA, the CDR3 is TGTGCCAGCAGCCAGGCGGGAGTGGGCCCCGAGCAGTACTTC. This rearrangement joins TRBV3-1 (or the pseudogene TRBV3-2) to TRBJ2-7; TRBD2 matches 7 bases. Germline V CDR1 and CDR2: LGHDT, YNNKEL (reference sequence). This CDR3 comprises 14 residues. Losses at the gene ends were 3 bases for V and 6 bases for J; bases not matched to a gene: 8.

The rearrangement joins TRBV6-2 or TRBV6-3 to TRBJ1-6; D uncertain. The CDR3 is 12 residues long. Germline CDR1 MNHEY, CDR2 SVGEGT. V gave up 4 bases and J gave up 8 bases, with 6 bases separating them. The CDR3: CASSSWDSPLHF. The CDR3 DNA is TGTGCCAGCAGTTCCTGGGATTCACCCCTCCACTTT.

The chain links TRBV5-1 to TRBJ1-4, with D tentatively TRBD1 (5 bases). V was trimmed by 5 bases and J by 8 bases, leaving 16 bases between them. CDR1 SGHRS and CDR2 YFSETQ come from the germline V gene. CDR3 length: 14 amino acids. The CDR3 reads CASSTGTLNEKLFF. Written as DNA, the CDR3 is TGCGCCAGCAGTACCGGGACCCTAAACGAAAAACTGTTTTTT.

V gene TRBV6-5 combines with J gene TRBJ1-3; a weak D match, TRBD1 (6 bases). The CDR3 is 15 amino acids. V was clipped by 2 bases and J by 0 bases, with 8 bases between them. Looked up from germline, CDR1 is MNHEY and CDR2 is SVGAGI. CDR3 residues: CASSYGTLSGNTIYF. CDR3 nucleotides: TGTGCCAGCAGTTACGGGACACTCTCTGGAAACACCATATATTTT.

The chain has TRBV4-3 and TRBJ1-3; D gene unclear. CDR1 is LGHNA and CDR2 is YSLEER in the germline V gene. The length of the CDR3 is 16 residues. The V gene lost 1 base and the J gene lost 3 bases, with 13 bases spanning the gap. CDR3 in DNA: TGCGCCAGCAGCCAAGGTTCCTTGGGTGGTGGAAACACCATATATTTT. It codes for CASSQGSLGGGNTIYF.

This CDR3 reads CASFAPGTGSSYEQYF. The CDR3 bases are TGTGCCAGCTTCGCCCCTGGGACAGGGTCTTCCTACGAGCAGTACTTC. The V gene is TRBV27, the J gene TRBJ2-7; 9 nucleotides line up with TRBD1. This CDR3 comprises 16 residues. V gave up 8 bases and J gave up 1 base; unmatched junction bases: 12. Germline CDR1 reads MNHEY; CDR2 reads SMNVEV (reference sequence).

The CDR3 region is CASSQGLGRGPDGELFF. The CDR3 bases are TGTGCCAGCAGCCAAGGTCTGGGTCGCGGACCGGACGGGGAGCTGTTTTTT. The chain has TRBV7-6 and TRBJ2-2; D is unclear. CDR1 and CDR2 (germline): SGHVS, FNYEAQ. The CDR3 is made up of 17 amino acids. Trimming pared 5 bases from V and 7 bases from J, leaving 23 bases between.

V gene TRBV11-3 combines with J gene TRBJ2-1; D not certain. V dropped 3 bases and J dropped 4 bases, with 7 bases sitting between them. From germline, CDR1 is SGHNT and CDR2 YENEEA. This CDR3 comprises 13 residues. CDR3 in DNA: TGTGCCAGCAGCTTTAACGCATACAATGAGCAGTTCTTC. Its translation is CASSFNAYNEQFF.

The J gene is TRBJ2-1, the V gene TRBV13, with D possibly matching TRBD2 (5 bases). CDR3 length: 16 amino acids. Germline values: CDR1 PRHDT, CDR2 FYEKMQ (reference sequence). The ends were cut back, 1 base at V and 9 bases at J, with 19 bases in the middle. CDR3 region: CASSLVGGLGMSEQFF. The DNA of the CDR3 is TGTGCCAGCAGCTTAGTCGGCGGGTTAGGGATGAGTGAGCAGTTCTTC.

The chain is built from TRBV18 and TRBJ2-1; 14 bases are a match to TRBD2. This CDR3 is built from 16 residues. Germline V gives CDR1 KGHSH, CDR2 LQKENI. V trimming: 3 bases; J trimming: 4 bases; junction bases outside the gene matches: 2. The DNA of the CDR3 is TGTGCCAGCTCACCTGGGACTAGCGGGAGTTACAATGAGCAGTTCTTC. Encoded protein: CASSPGTSGSYNEQFF.

V is TRBV7-9 and J is TRBJ2-3; D call uncertain. The CDR3 runs to 15 residues. Germline V gene sequence: CDR1 SEHNR, CDR2 FQNEAQ (reference sequence). With 5 bases removed from V and 0 bases from J, the gap between germline ends came to 12 bases. CDR3 DNA: TGTGCCAGCAGCCCCCCGAGTTCTAGCACAGATACGCAGTATTTT. Translation gives CASSPPSSSTDTQYF.

The rearrangement links TRBV7-3 to TRBJ1-1; 7 positions match TRBD1. The CDR3 consists of 13 residues. Germline assignment: CDR1 SGHTA and CDR2 FQGTGA. With 3 bases clipped from V and 3 bases from J, the junction kept 1 base outside the gene matches. Written as DNA, the CDR3 is TGTGCCAGCAGCTTTGACAGGGACACTGAAGCTTTCTTT. Amino acid sequence: CASSFDRDTEAFF.